The 19 T cell receptor beta chains in this list originate from one sample, sequenced in a study of blood T cells in healthy people across ages. Primers used in a second PCR of roughly 6 to 12 cycles were a sample-barcoded 5' primer and a J-beta primer mix. TCRdb reprocessed the 5' RACE reads with MiXCR, giving one entry per CDR3 protein. The data show about 1,500,000 distinct CDR3 sequences, 28% seen once. Sequencing used blood. These receptors were obtained from a woman aged 25 to 39 in good health.

The chain carries TRBV7-2 and TRBJ2-1; 10 bases are shared with TRBD2. Germline-derived CDR1 and CDR2 are SGHTA and FQGNSA. This CDR3 has 15 amino acids. The trim removed 5 bases at V and 9 bases at J, leaving 10 bases unmatched. CDR3 region: CASSQSGGALGEQFF. The CDR3, as DNA: TGTGCCAGCAGCCAGAGCGGGGGGGCCCTAGGTGAGCAGTTCTTC.

This clonotype came up a few times. A much larger clone is a single base away; this may be a read error. The chain joins TRBV6-5 to TRBJ2-7, with a tentative D call TRBD1 (5 bases). Looked up from germline, CDR1 is MNHEY and CDR2 is SVGAGI. This CDR3 has 15 residues. The CDR3 DNA reads as TGTGCCGGCAGTCCCGCAGGGATATCATCCTACGAGCAGTACTTC. It encodes CAGSPAGISSYEQYF.

V and J are TRBV20-1 and TRBJ2-7, with D possibly being TRBD2 (6 bases). The germline V gene has CDR1 DFQATT and CDR2 SNEGSKA (reference sequence). V lost 1 base and J lost 2, with 12 bases in between. The CDR3 spans 14 residues. CDR3 DNA sequence: TGCAGTGCTAGAGTAGGAGGGGATACCTACGAGCAGTACTTC. Translating it yields CSARVGGDTYEQYF.

This clonotype was detected only a few times. The rearrangement joins TRBV3-1 to TRBJ2-7; D remains ambiguous. Germline CDR1 is LGHDT and CDR2 is YNNKEL (reference sequence). V dropped 7 bases and J dropped 6 bases, with 10 bases sitting between them. CDR3 size: 11 residues. The CDR3 loop reads CASTRGAEQYF. The DNA for the CDR3 is TGTGCCAGCACTCGCGGTGCCGAGCAGTACTTC.

On this clonotype itself: The junction shows a germline mismatch at one end, possibly a read error. The V gene is TRBV5-6, the J gene TRBJ2-1; a possible D gene is TRBD2 (5 bases). This CDR3 spans 14 amino acids. CDR1 is SGHDT, CDR2 YYEEEE, per germline. The CDR3 region has the DNA TGTGCCAGCAGGGGCCGTGGGAGAGTCAATGAGCAGTTGTTC. Its protein is CASRGRGRVNEQLF. The full variable domain, completed using reference TRBV5-6 and TRBJ2-1, is DAGVTQSPTHLIKTRGQQVTLRCSPKSGHDTVSWYQQALGQGPQFIFQYYEEEERQRGNFPDRFSGHQFPNYSSELNVNALLLGDSALYLCASRGRGRVNEQLFGPGTRLTVL.

This clonotype came up many times. The V call is TRBV6-2 or TRBV6-3, the J call TRBJ2-5; D gene unclear. This CDR3 contains 17 residues. Germline lookup yields CDR1 MNHEY and CDR2 SVGEGT. The V end was cut by 7 bases, the J end by 5 bases, with 26 bases between. The chain's CDR3 is CASTRPSYGRTGETQYF. As DNA, the CDR3 is TGTGCCAGCACCCGGCCCTCCTACGGGCGTACCGGGGAGACCCAGTACTTC.

This clonotype has just a few counts. The V call is TRBV24-1, the J call TRBJ2-3, with TRBD1 identical over 9 bases. The CDR3 is 16 amino acids. The germline V gene has CDR1 KGHDR and CDR2 SFDVKD. Trimming at V came to 3 bases and at J to 4 bases, leaving 7 bases not matched to a gene. CDR3 sequence reads: CATSDITGGVSDTQYF. CDR3 sequence (DNA): TGTGCCACCAGTGATATCACAGGGGGCGTATCAGATACGCAGTATTTT.

The chain links TRBV7-2 to TRBJ2-2; D gene unclear. The germline V gene has CDR1 SGHTA and CDR2 FQGNSA. V gave up 5 bases and J gave up 3 bases, with 13 bases separating them. The CDR3 totals 15 residues. The CDR3 loop is CASSRRTAYTGELFF. As DNA, the CDR3 is TGTGCCAGCAGCCGAAGGACCGCCTACACCGGGGAGCTGTTTTTT.

The CDR3 loop reads CSATVGIEETQYF. In DNA form, the CDR3 reads TGCAGTGCTACCGTCGGGATAGAAGAGACCCAGTACTTC. The chain uses TRBV20-1 and TRBJ2-5; a weak D match, TRBD2 (5 bases). Per germline, CDR1 DFQATT and CDR2 SNEGSKA (reference sequence). Trimming shortened V by 4 bases and J by 3 bases, and 12 bases separated the two germline ends. CDR3 length: 13 amino acids.

As to this clonotype: Compared with germline, one end of the junction differs, possibly owing to a read error. The chain combines TRBV11-3 with TRBJ2-1; 7 positions match TRBD1. Germline V CDR1 and CDR2: SGHNT, YENEEA. The length of the CDR3 is 13 residues. CDR3 coding DNA: TGTGCCAACAGCTTAGACAGGGCCAATGAGCAGTTCTTC. Translating it yields CANSLDRANEQFF.

This clonotype was seen a handful of times. The rearrangement links TRBV15 to TRBJ2-7; D not certain. Trimming pared 3 bases from V and 3 bases from J, leaving 12 bases between. Per germline, CDR1 LNHNV and CDR2 YYDKDF (reference sequence). The CDR3 is 14 amino acids. CDR3 bases: TGTGCCACCAGCAGCTCCCGGAGCAGCTACGAGCAGTACTTC. Residues: CATSSSRSSYEQYF.

This clonotype was seen a handful of times. The junction does not match germline at one end; this may be a read error. The chain combines TRBV5-6 with TRBJ2-3, with 8 bases matching TRBD2. The CDR3 has 15 amino acids. In germline, CDR1 is SGHDT, CDR2 YYEEEE. The CDR3, as DNA: TGTGCCGGCAGCTTCCAGCGGGAGAGCGCAGATACGCAGTATTTT. Translated: CAGSFQRESADTQYF.

Many counts were recorded for this clonotype. V gene TRBV15 combines with J gene TRBJ2-5, with TRBD1 as a possible D gene (5 bases). CDR3 size: 15 residues. Germline loops: CDR1 LNHNV, CDR2 YYDKDF (reference sequence). Trimming pared 1 base from V and 1 base from J, leaving 10 bases between. The CDR3 DNA is TGTGCCACCAGCAGAGCCGACGACAGCCAAGAGACCCAGTACTTC. The encoded protein is CATSRADDSQETQYF. Full variable domain (rest looked up from reference TRBV15 and TRBJ2-5): DAMVIQNPRYQVTQFGKPVTLSCSQTLNHNVMYWYQQKSSQAPKLLFHYYDKDFNNEADTPDNFQSRRPNTSFCFLDIRSPGLGDTAMYLCATSRADDSQETQYFGPGTRLLVL.

As for this clonotype: Possible read error: a much larger clone is one base away. The rearrangement joins TRBV5-7 to TRBJ2-5; 7 bases agree with TRBD1. TRBV5-7 is designated an ORF whose function remains uncertain. V was pared by 3 bases and J by 3 bases, with 5 bases of the junction left unmatched. The CDR3 has 14 residues. In DNA, the CDR3 is TGTGCCAGCAGCTGTAGACAGGGAGAAGAGACCCAGTACTTC. Translated, it gives CASSCRQGEETQYF.

This clonotype was detected only a few times. This sequence joins TRBV11-2 and TRBJ2-5; D gene uncertain. The CDR3 contains 15 residues. Germline CDR1 SGHAT, CDR2 FQNNGV. Deletions cut 5 bases from V and 3 bases from J, with 16 bases between. The CDR3 DNA sequence: TGTGCCAGCAGCCTCTTTGGTAGAGCGAAAGAGACCCAGTACTTC. It codes for CASSLFGRAKETQYF.

This clonotype was counted between two and nine times. The gene calls are TRBV7-9 and TRBJ1-2; D unresolved. This CDR3 spans 13 amino acids. The ends were cut back, 1 base at V and 8 bases at J, with 11 bases in the middle. CDR1 is SEHNR, CDR2 FQNEAQ, per germline (reference sequence). The CDR3 protein is CASSLDGIGGYTF. CDR3 coding DNA: TGTGCCAGCAGCTTAGACGGAATAGGCGGCTACACCTTC.

The chain uses TRBV29-1 and TRBJ2-1, with 14 bases identical to TRBD2. J lost 10 bases, V lost 4 bases, and 9 bases had no gene match. There are 15 residues in the CDR3. Germline values: CDR1 SQVTM, CDR2 ANQGSEA. The CDR3 bases are TGCAGCGTTGCCCTCCGACTAGCGGGAGGGAAGGAGCAGTTCTTC. Protein product: CSVALRLAGGKEQFF.

This clonotype has a handful of counts. CDR3 amino acids: CASRQAIAEEGTQYF. CDR3 sequence (DNA): TGTGCCAGCAGACAGGCGATCGCGGAAGAAGGGACCCAGTACTTC. The chain uses TRBV6-5 and TRBJ2-7; a possible D gene is TRBD1 (5 bases). The assigned J gene may be wrong: the sequence end matches TRBJ2-5 better. The germline CDR1 and CDR2 sequences are MNHEY and SVGAGI. CDR3 length equals 15 residues.

The chain combines TRBV5-1 with TRBJ2-1; 9 positions match TRBD2. The last part of the DNA fits TRBJ2-7 better; the J call may be wrong. Looked up from germline, CDR1 is SGHRS and CDR2 is YFSETQ. The CDR3 runs to 13 residues. The CDR3 coding sequence is TGCGCCAGCAGCACTAGCGGGTACAATGAGCAGTACTTC. It translates to CASSTSGYNEQYF.